The entry below describes one T cell receptor beta chain. Its antigen is unidentified. MiXCR was run by TCRdb on the reads, yielding one entry per CDR3 protein. The table lists 600,000 to 800,000 distinct CDR3 sequences, 24% of them singletons. The CDR3 has 15 amino acids. V was pared by 6 bases and J by 3 bases, with 8 bases of the junction left unmatched. This specimen comes from a study of T cell repertoires in cytomegalovirus infection. At the level of the study: An indication of both CMV infection and matching HLA type came from public TCR beta signatures.

General study points: Summed frequency of public TCR beta families distinguished CMV carriers with the relevant HLA. There were HLA-C-restricted CMV-specific TCR beta clonotypes dominating the ex vivo response.

Input material: CD8+ T cells from PBMCs. This TCR came from a human donor in good health (CMV status not recorded). Some clones in this sample may be carry-over from other donors' samples. This chain joins TRBV12-3 or TRBV12-4 and TRBJ2-1, with 7 positions matching TRBD1. Here the CDR3 DNA reads TGTGCCAGCAGCATCTTACAGGGGATCTACAATGAGCAGTTCTTC. Translated, it gives CASSILQGIYNEQFF.